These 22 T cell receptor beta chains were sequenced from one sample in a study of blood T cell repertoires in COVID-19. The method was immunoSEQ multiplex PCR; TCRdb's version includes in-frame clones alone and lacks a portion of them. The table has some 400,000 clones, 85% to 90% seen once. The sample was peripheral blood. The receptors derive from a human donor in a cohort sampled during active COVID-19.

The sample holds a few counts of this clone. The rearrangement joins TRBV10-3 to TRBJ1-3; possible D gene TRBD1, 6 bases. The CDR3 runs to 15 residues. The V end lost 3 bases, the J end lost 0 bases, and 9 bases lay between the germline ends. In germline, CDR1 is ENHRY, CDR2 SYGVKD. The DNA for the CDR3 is TGTGCCATCAGTGATCTGGGGGCCTCTGGAAACACCATATATTTT. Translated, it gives CAISDLGASGNTIYF.

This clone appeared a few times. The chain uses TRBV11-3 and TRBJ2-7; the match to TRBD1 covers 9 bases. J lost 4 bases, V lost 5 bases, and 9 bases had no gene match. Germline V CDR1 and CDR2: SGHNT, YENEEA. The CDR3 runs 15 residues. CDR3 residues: CASSRRSGQGYEQYF. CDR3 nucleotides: TGTGCCAGCAGCCGGCGGTCGGGACAGGGATACGAGCAGTACTTC.

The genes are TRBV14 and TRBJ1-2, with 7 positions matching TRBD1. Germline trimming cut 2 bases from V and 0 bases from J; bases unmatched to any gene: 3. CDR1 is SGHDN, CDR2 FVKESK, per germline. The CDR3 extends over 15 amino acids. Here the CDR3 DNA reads TGTGCCAGCAGCCAAAACAGGGGCCCTAACTATGGCTACACCTTC. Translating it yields CASSQNRGPNYGYTF.

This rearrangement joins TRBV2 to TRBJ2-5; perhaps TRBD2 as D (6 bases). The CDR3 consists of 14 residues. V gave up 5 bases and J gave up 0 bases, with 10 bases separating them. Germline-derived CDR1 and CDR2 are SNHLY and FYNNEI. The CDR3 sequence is CASSRGRNQETQYF. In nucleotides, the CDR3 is TGTGCCAGCAGTCGGGGGAGGAACCAAGAGACCCAGTACTTC.

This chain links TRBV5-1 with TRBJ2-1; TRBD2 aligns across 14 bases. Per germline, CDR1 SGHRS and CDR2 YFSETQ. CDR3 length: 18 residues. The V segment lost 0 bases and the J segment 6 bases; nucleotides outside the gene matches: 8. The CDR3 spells CASSLAWTSGRTSNEQFF. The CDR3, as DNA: TGCGCCAGCAGCTTGGCCTGGACTAGCGGGAGGACGAGCAATGAGCAGTTCTTC. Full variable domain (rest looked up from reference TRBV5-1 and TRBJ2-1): KAGVTQTPRYLIKTRGQQVTLSCSPISGHRSVSWYQQTPGQGLQFLFEYFSETQRNKGNFPGRFSGRQFSNSRSEMNVSTLELGDSALYLCASSLAWTSGRTSNEQFFGPGTRLTVL.

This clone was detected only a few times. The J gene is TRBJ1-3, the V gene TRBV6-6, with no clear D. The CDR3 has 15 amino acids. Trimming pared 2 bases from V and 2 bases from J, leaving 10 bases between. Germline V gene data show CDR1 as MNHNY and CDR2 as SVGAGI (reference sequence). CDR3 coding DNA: TGTGCCAGCAGTTACGGACTTAAGGCTGGAAACACCATATATTTT. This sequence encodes CASSYGLKAGNTIYF.

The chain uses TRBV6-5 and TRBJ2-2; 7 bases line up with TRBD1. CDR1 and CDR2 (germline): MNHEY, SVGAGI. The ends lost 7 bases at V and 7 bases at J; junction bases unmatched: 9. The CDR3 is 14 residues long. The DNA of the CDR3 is TGTGCCAGCACACCGGGACAGAGGGACGGGGAGCTGTTTTTT. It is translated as CASTPGQRDGELFF.

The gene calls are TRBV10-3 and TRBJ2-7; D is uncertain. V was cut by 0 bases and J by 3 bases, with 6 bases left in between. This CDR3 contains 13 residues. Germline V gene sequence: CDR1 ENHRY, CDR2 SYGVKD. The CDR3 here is CAISESGVYEQYF. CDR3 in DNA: TGTGCCATCAGTGAGTCCGGAGTCTACGAGCAGTACTTC.

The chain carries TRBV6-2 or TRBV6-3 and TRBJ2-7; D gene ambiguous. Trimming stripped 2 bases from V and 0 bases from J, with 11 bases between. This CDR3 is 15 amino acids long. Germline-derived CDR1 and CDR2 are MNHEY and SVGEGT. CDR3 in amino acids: CASSYGSSVSYEQYF. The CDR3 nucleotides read TGTGCCAGCAGTTACGGGTCAAGCGTCTCCTACGAGCAGTACTTC.

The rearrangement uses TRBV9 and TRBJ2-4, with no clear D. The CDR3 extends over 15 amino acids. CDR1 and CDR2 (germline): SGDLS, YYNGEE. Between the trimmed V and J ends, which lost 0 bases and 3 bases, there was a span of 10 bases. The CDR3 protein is CASSVDPTGKNIQYF. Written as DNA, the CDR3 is TGTGCCAGCAGCGTAGATCCGACGGGCAAAAACATTCAGTACTTC.

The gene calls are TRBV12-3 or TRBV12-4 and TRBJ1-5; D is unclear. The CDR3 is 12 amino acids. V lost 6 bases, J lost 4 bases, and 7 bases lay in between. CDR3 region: CASSPKNQPQHF. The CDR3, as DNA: TGTGCCAGCAGCCCAAAAAATCAGCCCCAGCATTTT.

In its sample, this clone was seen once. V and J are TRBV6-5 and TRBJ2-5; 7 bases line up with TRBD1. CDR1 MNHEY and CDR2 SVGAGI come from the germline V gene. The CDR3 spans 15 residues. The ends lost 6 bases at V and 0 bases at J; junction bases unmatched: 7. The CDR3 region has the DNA TGTGCCAGCAGGAGACTACAGGGGAACCAAGAGACCCAGTACTTC. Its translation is CASRRLQGNQETQYF.

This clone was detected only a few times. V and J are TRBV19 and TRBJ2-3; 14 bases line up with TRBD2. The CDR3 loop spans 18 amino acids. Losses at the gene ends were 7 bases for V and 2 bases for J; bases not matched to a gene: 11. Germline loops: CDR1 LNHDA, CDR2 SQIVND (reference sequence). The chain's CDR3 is CASTRGLAGGPLTDTQYF. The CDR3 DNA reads TGTGCCAGTACCCGAGGACTAGCGGGAGGACCCCTCACAGATACGCAGTATTTT.

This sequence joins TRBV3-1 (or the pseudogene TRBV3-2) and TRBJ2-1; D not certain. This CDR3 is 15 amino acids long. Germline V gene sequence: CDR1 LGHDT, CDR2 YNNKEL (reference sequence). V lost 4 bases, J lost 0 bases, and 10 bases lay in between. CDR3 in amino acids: CASSPSPGSYNEQFF. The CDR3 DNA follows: TGTGCCAGCAGCCCTTCCCCGGGCTCCTACAATGAGCAGTTCTTC.

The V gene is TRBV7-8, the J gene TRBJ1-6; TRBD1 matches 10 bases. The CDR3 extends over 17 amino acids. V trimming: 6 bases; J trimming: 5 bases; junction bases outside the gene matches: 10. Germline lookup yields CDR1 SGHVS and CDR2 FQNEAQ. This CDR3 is CASRKTGGQGNNSPLHF. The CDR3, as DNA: TGTGCCAGCAGAAAGACAGGGGGCCAAGGCAATAATTCACCCCTCCACTTT.

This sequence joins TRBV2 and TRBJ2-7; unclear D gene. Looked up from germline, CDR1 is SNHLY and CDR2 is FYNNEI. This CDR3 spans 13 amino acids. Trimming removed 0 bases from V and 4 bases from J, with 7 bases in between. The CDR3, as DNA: TGTGCCAGCAGTGAAGCGTCCCAATACGAGCAGTACTTC. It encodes CASSEASQYEQYF.

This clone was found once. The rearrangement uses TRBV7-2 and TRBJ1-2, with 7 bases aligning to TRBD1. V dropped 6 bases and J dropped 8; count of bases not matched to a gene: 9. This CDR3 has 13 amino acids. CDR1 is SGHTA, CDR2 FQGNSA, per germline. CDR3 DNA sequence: TGTGCCAGCAGTTCCACAGGGGTAGAGGGCTACACCTTC. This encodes CASSSTGVEGYTF.

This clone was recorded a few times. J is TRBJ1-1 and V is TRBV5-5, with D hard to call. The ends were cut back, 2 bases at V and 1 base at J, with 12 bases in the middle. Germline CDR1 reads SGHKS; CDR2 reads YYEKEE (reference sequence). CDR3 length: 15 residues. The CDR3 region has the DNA TGTGCCAGCAGCTTCTTCTGGAGGGCGAACACTGAAGCTTTCTTT. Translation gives CASSFFWRANTEAFF. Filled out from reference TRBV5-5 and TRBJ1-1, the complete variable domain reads DAGVTQSPTHLIKTRGQQVTLRCSPISGHKSVSWYQQVLGQGPQFIFQYYEKEERGRGNFPDRFSARQFPNYSSELNVNALLLGDSALYLCASSFFWRANTEAFFGQGTRLTVV.

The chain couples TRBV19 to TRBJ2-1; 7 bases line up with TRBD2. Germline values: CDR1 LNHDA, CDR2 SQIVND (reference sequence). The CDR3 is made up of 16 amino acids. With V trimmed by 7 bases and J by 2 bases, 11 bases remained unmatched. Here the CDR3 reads CASNVGSSGPYNEQFF. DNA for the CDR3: TGTGCCAGTAACGTTGGATCTAGCGGACCCTACAATGAGCAGTTCTTC.

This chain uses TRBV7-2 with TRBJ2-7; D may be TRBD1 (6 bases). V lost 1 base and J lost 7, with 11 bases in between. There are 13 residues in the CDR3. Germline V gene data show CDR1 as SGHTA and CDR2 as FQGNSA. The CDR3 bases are TGTGCCAGCAGCTTAGATATTAGGGGGGAGCAGTACTTC. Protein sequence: CASSLDIRGEQYF.

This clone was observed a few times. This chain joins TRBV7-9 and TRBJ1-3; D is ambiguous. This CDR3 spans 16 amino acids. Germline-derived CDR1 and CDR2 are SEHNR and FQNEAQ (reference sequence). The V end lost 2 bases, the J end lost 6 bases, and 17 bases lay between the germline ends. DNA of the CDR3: TGTGCCAGCAGCTTAATCTCGGCCAGGACTACAAACACCATATATTTT. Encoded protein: CASSLISARTTNTIYF.

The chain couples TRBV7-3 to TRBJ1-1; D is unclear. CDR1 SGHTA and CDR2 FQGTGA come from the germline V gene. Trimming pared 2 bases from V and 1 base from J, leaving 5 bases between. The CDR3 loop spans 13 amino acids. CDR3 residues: CASSLRGNTEAFF. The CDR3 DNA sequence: TGTGCCAGCAGCTTACGAGGGAACACTGAAGCTTTCTTT.